This paragraph reports one T cell receptor (beta chain). Its antigen is currently not known. It has no much larger one-base neighbor in the sample; base qualities were not kept. Trimming takes 9 bases from V and 2 bases from J, and the germline ends sit 12 bases apart. Sequences SGHAT (CDR1) and FQNNGV (CDR2) are obtained from the germline V gene. The CDR3 runs 13 residues from the cysteine to the phenylalanine. Only the CDR3 DNA is retained, 39 bases long and in frame from the first base. This record comes from a study of control samples from healthy donors and cancer patients (dated by TCRdb to 2019 to 2021). Libraries were constructed by the immunoSEQ multiplex PCR assay. What TCRdb holds here is the immuneACCESS table cut down to in-frame rearrangements. Part of the clones is not present; checked against another copy, under half of the missing clones reflect an unresolved V gene, and the others are unexplained. Here the sample has some 77,000 clones; roughly 89% occur a single time. The ten largest clones capture 7.5% to 8% of the sample.

Source material: blood. The TCR comes from a woman aged 60-75 years in good health. This receptor chain uses TRBV11-2 and TRBJ2-3, with no confidently assigned D gene. The CDR3 sequence is CASTPFNTDTQYF. The DNA sequence follows: TGTGCCAGTACCCCGTTCAACACAGATACGCAGTATTTT. Reference TRBV11-2 and TRBJ2-3 genes cover what lies past the CDR3, so the full variable domain is EAGVAQSPRYKIIEKRQSVAFWCNPISGHATLYWYQQILGQGPKLLIQFQNNGVVDDSQLPKDRFSAERLKGVDSTLKIQPAKLEDSAVYLCASTPFNTDTQYFGPGTRLTVL.